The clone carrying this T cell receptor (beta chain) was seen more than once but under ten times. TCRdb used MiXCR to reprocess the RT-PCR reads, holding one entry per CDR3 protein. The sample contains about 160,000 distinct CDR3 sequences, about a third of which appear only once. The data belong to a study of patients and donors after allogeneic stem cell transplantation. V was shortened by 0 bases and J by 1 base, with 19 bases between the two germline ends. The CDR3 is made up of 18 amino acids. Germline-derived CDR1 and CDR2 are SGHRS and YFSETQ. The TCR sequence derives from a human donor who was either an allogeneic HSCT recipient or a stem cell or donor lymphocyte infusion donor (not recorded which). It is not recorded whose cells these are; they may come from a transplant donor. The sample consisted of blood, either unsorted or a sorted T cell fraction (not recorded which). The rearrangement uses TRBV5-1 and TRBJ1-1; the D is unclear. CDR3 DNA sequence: TGCGCCAGCAGCTTGGTACGGCGGATTTACGAGGGGAACACTGAAGCTTTCTTT. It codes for CASSLVRRIYEGNTEAFF. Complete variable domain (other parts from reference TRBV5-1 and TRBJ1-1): KAGVTQTPRYLIKTRGQQVTLSCSPISGHRSVSWYQQTPGQGLQFLFEYFSETQRNKGNFPGRFSGRQFSNSRSEMNVSTLELGDSALYLCASSLVRRIYEGNTEAFFGQGTRLTVV.